The 8 T cell receptor beta chains reported below all come from one sample, sequenced in a study of OX40 agonist ivuxolimab in advanced cancers. Some clones are missing from TCRdb's copy, which holds only in-frame ones; the method was immunoSEQ multiplex PCR. The data contain some 130,000 clones, roughly 91% of them singletons. Sequences were derived from CD4+ or CD8+ T cells sorted from blood, sampled in a trial of the OX40 agonist ivuxolimab. These receptors were taken from an adult with an advanced solid tumor such as melanoma, head and neck, liver or kidney cancer.

This clone was recorded only once. This rearrangement joins TRBV20-1 to TRBJ2-5, with a tentative D call TRBD1 (5 bases). Germline-derived CDR1 and CDR2 are DFQATT and SNEGSKA (reference sequence). The CDR3 is made up of 10 amino acids. Trimming took off 6 bases at V and 5 bases at J, with 7 bases between the two ends. CDR3 DNA sequence: TGCAGTGCCAACAGGGAGACCCAGTACTTC. Translating gives CSANRETQYF.

J is TRBJ1-2 and V is TRBV28; D remains ambiguous. CDR3 length: 13 residues. The germline V gene has CDR1 MDHEN and CDR2 SYDVKM. The germline V and J ends were trimmed by 3 bases and 3 bases, with 8 bases remaining between them. The CDR3 reads CASSLGGHYGYTF. CDR3 nucleotides: TGTGCCAGCAGTTTGGGCGGGCACTATGGCTACACCTTC.

V and J are TRBV29-1 and TRBJ1-3, with a possible D match to TRBD1 (5 bases). Germline V gene data show CDR1 as SQVTM and CDR2 as ANQGSEA. The CDR3 totals 13 residues. Trimming left V 6 bases short and J 7 bases short, with 16 bases between. The DNA of the CDR3 is TGCAGCGTCATGGGGGGATTTGGGAACACCATATATTTT. It yields the protein CSVMGGFGNTIYF.

This chain uses TRBV27 with TRBJ1-1, with a possible D match to TRBD1 (5 bases). This CDR3 is 15 amino acids long. The germline CDR1 and CDR2 sequences are MNHEY and SMNVEV (reference sequence). Trimming took off 4 bases at V and 3 bases at J, with 15 bases between the two ends. Here the CDR3 reads CASSSASRADTEAFF. CDR3 DNA: TGTGCCAGCAGTTCCGCTAGCAGGGCAGACACTGAAGCTTTCTTT.

This chain joins TRBV7-2 and TRBJ1-2, with TRBD1 as a possible D gene (5 bases). V lost 4 bases, J lost 4 bases, and 13 bases lay in between. The CDR3 extends over 14 amino acids. Looked up from germline, CDR1 is SGHTA and CDR2 is FQGNSA. CDR3 nucleotide sequence: TGTGCCAGCAGCTCCCACCGGGACGGCTATGGCTACACCTTC. This encodes CASSSHRDGYGYTF. Variable domain in full (rest from reference TRBV7-2 and TRBJ1-2): GAGVSQSPSNKVTEKGKDVELRCDPISGHTALYWYRQSLGQGLEFLIYFQGNSAPDKSGLPSDRFSAERTGGSVSTLTIQRTQQEDSAVYLCASSSHRDGYGYTFGSGTRLTVV.

The J gene is TRBJ2-7, the V gene TRBV7-2; TRBD2 might be the D (5 bases). V was trimmed by 5 bases and J by 6 bases, leaving 23 bases between them. The CDR3 extends over 16 amino acids. CDR1 is SGHTA, CDR2 FQGNSA, per germline. The CDR3: CASSHFGEPAYSEQYF. CDR3 DNA: TGTGCCAGCAGCCACTTTGGGGAGCCAGCCTACAGCGAGCAGTACTTC.

This clone appeared a single time. The chain recombines TRBV7-3 with TRBJ2-2, with D perhaps assigned TRBD1 or TRBD2 (5 bases each). The length of the CDR3 is 18 residues. CDR1 is SGHTA and CDR2 is FQGTGA in the germline V gene. V was trimmed by 1 base and J by 3 bases, leaving 18 bases between them. CDR3 amino acids: CASSLRLWDPADTGELFF. DNA for the CDR3: TGTGCCAGCAGCTTAAGGTTGTGGGACCCCGCGGACACCGGGGAGCTGTTTTTT.

The chain is built from TRBV19 and TRBJ1-5, with a possible D match to TRBD1 (5 bases). Trimming stripped 6 bases from V and 4 bases from J, with 10 bases between. The CDR3 runs 13 residues. Germline V gene data show CDR1 as LNHDA and CDR2 as SQIVND (reference sequence). The CDR3 loop is CASSIQENQPQHF. The DNA of the CDR3 is TGTGCCAGTAGCATACAGGAGAATCAGCCCCAGCATTTT.